This TCR beta chain comes out of a study of blood T cells in healthy people across ages. A second PCR, run for 7 to 11 cycles, used a sample-barcoded 5' primer plus a J-beta primer mix. TCRdb redid the calling of the 5' RACE reads with MiXCR, one entry per CDR3 protein. This sample yields around 800,000 distinct CDR3 sequences, of which under 30% are seen a single time; around 3% belongs to the top ten. Germline CDR1 SGDLS, CDR2 YYNGEE. V was clipped by 2 bases and J by 12 bases, with 21 bases between them. This CDR3 has 15 amino acids. The individuals who served as donors were healthy Caucasians living in Russia, aged roughly 6 to 95. No fewer than 5.5 micrograms of total RNA were isolated from every sample. A further study also used this sample, focusing on T cells of mothers and their children. That source notes: Not a single persistent microchimeric T cell clone was detected.

The clonotype originates from a boy aged 5 to 17 in good health. The V gene is TRBV9, the J gene TRBJ2-1; D is uncertain. Sequencing input: blood. The CDR3 coding sequence is TGTGCCAGCAGCGTGGATGGGCTGGATAGTGCGGCGCAGTTCTTC. It is translated as CASSVDGLDSAAQFF.